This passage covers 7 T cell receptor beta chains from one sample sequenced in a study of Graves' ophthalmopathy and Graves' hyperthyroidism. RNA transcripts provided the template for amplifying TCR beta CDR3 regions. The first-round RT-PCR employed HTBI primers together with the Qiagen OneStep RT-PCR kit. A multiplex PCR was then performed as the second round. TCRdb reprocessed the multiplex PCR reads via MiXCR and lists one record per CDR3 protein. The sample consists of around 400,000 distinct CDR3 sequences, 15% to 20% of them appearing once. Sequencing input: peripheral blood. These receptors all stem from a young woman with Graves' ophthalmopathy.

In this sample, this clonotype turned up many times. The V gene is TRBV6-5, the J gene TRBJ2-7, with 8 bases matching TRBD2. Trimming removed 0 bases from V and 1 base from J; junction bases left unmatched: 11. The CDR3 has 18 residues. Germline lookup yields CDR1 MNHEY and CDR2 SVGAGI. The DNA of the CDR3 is TGTGCCAGCAGTTACTCCCCGGGGGCTGCGGGAGGTTCCTACGAGCAGTACTTC. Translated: CASSYSPGAAGGSYEQYF.

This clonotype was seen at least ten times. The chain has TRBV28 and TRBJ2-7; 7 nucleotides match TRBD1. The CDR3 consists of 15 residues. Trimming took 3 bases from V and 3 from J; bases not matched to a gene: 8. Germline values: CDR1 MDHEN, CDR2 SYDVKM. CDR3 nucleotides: TGTGCCAGCAGTTTGGTTACGGGACAGCTCTACGAGCAGTACTTC. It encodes CASSLVTGQLYEQYF.

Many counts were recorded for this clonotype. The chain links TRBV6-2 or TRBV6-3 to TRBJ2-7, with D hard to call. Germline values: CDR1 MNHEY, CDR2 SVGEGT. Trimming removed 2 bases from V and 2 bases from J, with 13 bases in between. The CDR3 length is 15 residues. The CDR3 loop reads CASSYPGRNTYEQYF. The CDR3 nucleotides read TGTGCCAGCAGTTACCCCGGACGGAATACCTACGAGCAGTACTTC.

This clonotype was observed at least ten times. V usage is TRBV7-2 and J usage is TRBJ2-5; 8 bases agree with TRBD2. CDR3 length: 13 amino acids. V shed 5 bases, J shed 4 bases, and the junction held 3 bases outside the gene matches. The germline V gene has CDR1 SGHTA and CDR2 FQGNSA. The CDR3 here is CASSTGGSETQYF. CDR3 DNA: TGTGCCAGCAGCACGGGGGGGTCAGAGACCCAGTACTTC. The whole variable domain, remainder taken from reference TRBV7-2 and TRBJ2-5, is GAGVSQSPSNKVTEKGKDVELRCDPISGHTALYWYRQSLGQGLEFLIYFQGNSAPDKSGLPSDRFSAERTGGSVSTLTIQRTQQEDSAVYLCASSTGGSETQYFGPGTRLLVL.

CDR3 nucleotide sequence: TGTGCCAGCAGCTTACTACCTGACGGAATGACGCAGTATTTT. Amino acids: CASSLLPDGMTQYF. The chain recombines TRBV7-8 with TRBJ2-3; D unclear. The germline V gene encodes CDR1 SGHVS and CDR2 FQNEAQ. V was shortened by 2 bases and J by 9 bases, with 15 bases between the two germline ends. CDR3 length equals 14 residues. Using reference TRBV7-8 and TRBJ2-3 for the parts outside the CDR3, the full variable domain is GAGVSQSPRYKVAKRGQDVALRCDPISGHVSLFWYQQALGQGPEFLTYFQNEAQLDKSGLPSDRFFAERPEGSVSTLKIQRTQQEDSAVYLCASSLLPDGMTQYFGPGTRLTVL.

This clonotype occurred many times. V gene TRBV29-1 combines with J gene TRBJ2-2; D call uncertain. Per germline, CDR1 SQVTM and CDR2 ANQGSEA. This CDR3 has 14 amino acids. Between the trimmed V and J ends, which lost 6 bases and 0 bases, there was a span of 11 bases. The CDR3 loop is CSVALNANTGELFF. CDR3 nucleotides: TGCAGCGTAGCGCTCAATGCGAACACCGGGGAGCTGTTTTTT.

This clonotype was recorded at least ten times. The CDR3 sequence is CASSLAHLASQETQYF. Here the CDR3 DNA reads TGTGCCAGCAGCTTAGCGCATCTAGCTTCTCAAGAGACCCAGTACTTC. The V and J genes are TRBV7-9 and TRBJ2-5; D is possibly TRBD2 (5 bases). V was clipped by 0 bases and J by 2 bases, with 13 bases between them. The CDR3 has 16 amino acids. Germline V lookup: CDR1 SEHNR, CDR2 FQNEAQ (reference sequence).